This TCR beta chain was sequenced in a study of vaccination effects on CD4 cells after COVID-19. Study results and caveats: Marked clonal contraction was seen in infection- and vaccine-induced clones late after vaccination. Few convalescent patients were studied, and early post-infection samples were lacking. Spike-reactive clones in convalescents after vaccination were chiefly newly vaccine-induced.

Using immunoSEQ multiplex PCR, the repertoire was profiled, and TCRdb retains in-frame clones only, with some absent. The repertoire has 50,000 to 70,000 clones, 72% of them found once; the top ten carry under 25%. Germline V gene lookup returns CDR1 KGHSH and CDR2 LQKENI. The CDR3 runs 16 residues. V lost 2 bases and J 4 bases, leaving 17 bases between the germline ends. Details on this clone: As yet, its antigen is unknown.

Once cultured for 10 days, the cells underwent separation to obtain CD4+ T cells. V gene TRBV18 combines with J gene TRBJ1-2; TRBD1 might be the D (6 bases). The source is a human donor who had a prior SARS-CoV-2 infection. The sequencing here drew on CD4+ T cells from PBMCs cultured without peptide, taken before COVID-19 vaccination. Written as DNA, the CDR3 is TGTGCCAGCTCACCAGGCACAGGGCTGGAGGGCTATGGCTACACCTTC. This encodes CASSPGTGLEGYGYTF.